This T cell receptor beta chain is from a study of CD8+CD57+ T cells in acquired aplastic anemia. About the study: Sorted CD4+ and CD8+ cells yielded around 3.3 ug of DNA on average.

CDR3 length: 13 amino acids. Germline assignment: CDR1 MNHNS and CDR2 SASEGT. Trimming left V 8 bases short and J 2 bases short, with 13 bases between. Investigators profiled TCR beta VDJ and CDR3 from genomic DNA template. TCRdb processed the reads anew with MiXCR; each CDR3 protein has one entry. The table has around 430,000 distinct CDR3 sequences, around 32% seen once. Patients who underwent sequencing had shown CD8+CD57+ cell expansion by flow cytometry. The chain joins TRBV6-1 to TRBJ2-7; the D gene is possibly TRBD1 (5 bases). Sequencing was performed on sorted CD4+, CD8+, or CD8+CD57+ T cells (not recorded which) from PBMCs. This clonotype was obtained from a human donor with aplastic anemia. CDR3: CASAVTDTYEQYF. The DNA of the CDR3 is TGTGCCAGCGCCGTGACAGATACCTACGAGCAGTACTTC.